The 17 T cell receptor beta chains listed next were all sequenced from one sample in a study of control samples from healthy donors and cancer patients (dated by TCRdb to the early 2020s). The method behind the library was the immunoSEQ multiplex PCR assay. TCRdb carries this immuneACCESS record with in-frame sequences only. Its versions omit some clonotypes, under half of them owing to an unresolved V gene in the studies checked, with the rest unexplained. This sample's table lists some 190,000 clones. The ten largest clones represent under 2.5% of the sample. The sequencing sample was made of blood. These receptors originate from a woman under 40 in good health.

The V call is TRBV28, the J call TRBJ1-5, with no clear D. The germline CDR1 and CDR2 sequences are MDHEN and SYDVKM. V was trimmed by 1 base and J by 0 bases, leaving 10 bases between them. The CDR3 spans 16 residues. The CDR3 protein is CASSLFWDFSNQPQHF. As DNA, the CDR3 is TGTGCCAGCAGTTTATTTTGGGATTTTAGCAATCAGCCCCAGCATTTT.

Written as DNA, the CDR3 is TGCGCCAGCCAGGTGTCAGGGTCTGACAATGAGCAGTTCTTC. Protein: CASQVSGSDNEQFF. This chain connects TRBV5-1 to TRBJ2-1; D may be TRBD1 (5 bases). Trimming took off 7 bases at V and 5 bases at J, with 16 bases between the two ends. Germline V gene sequence: CDR1 SGHRS, CDR2 YFSETQ. The CDR3 has 14 amino acids.

V usage is TRBV3-1 (or the pseudogene TRBV3-2) and J usage is TRBJ1-6; the D gene is possibly TRBD1 (6 bases). Germline CDR1 LGHDT, CDR2 YNNKEL (reference sequence). The CDR3 runs to 16 residues. Trimming took off 4 bases at V and 6 bases at J, with 16 bases between the two ends. The CDR3 bases are TGTGCCAGCAGCCGATCCAGGGGCACTCTTAATTCACCCCTCCACTTT. Its protein is CASSRSRGTLNSPLHF.

The genes are TRBV5-4 and TRBJ2-7, with D perhaps given as TRBD1 or TRBD2 (5 bases each). This CDR3 is 14 amino acids long. The V and J ends lost 4 bases and 2 bases respectively, with 13 bases between them. Germline V gene lookup returns CDR1 SGHNT and CDR2 YYREEE (reference sequence). The CDR3 spells CASSNRDGTYEQYF. CDR3 coding DNA: TGTGCCAGCAGCAACCGGGACGGAACCTACGAGCAGTACTTC.

The V and J genes are TRBV19 and TRBJ2-3; D gene unclear. Germline CDR1 is LNHDA and CDR2 is SQIVND (reference sequence). The V end lost 1 base, the J end lost 6 bases, and 14 bases lay between the germline ends. The CDR3 is 15 amino acids. The CDR3 DNA is TGTGCCAGTAGTATAGGCCTCAGAGAGACGGATACGCAGTATTTT. Its translation is CASSIGLRETDTQYF.

A word on this clone: This same CDR3 is encoded by further DNA sequences in the sample. The chain links TRBV30 to TRBJ2-7; no clear D gene. Trimming stripped 0 bases from V and 3 bases from J, with 6 bases between. The CDR3 contains 12 residues. Germline assignment: CDR1 GTSNPN and CDR2 SVGIG (reference sequence). The CDR3: CAWSVLGYEQYF. The DNA of the CDR3 is TGTGCCTGGAGTGTTCTAGGCTACGAGCAGTACTTC.

This CDR3 is CAIGTGGVYGYTF. CDR3 nucleotide sequence: TGTGCCATCGGGACAGGGGGCGTCTATGGCTACACCTTC. V is TRBV10-3 and J is TRBJ1-2, with 12 bases lining up with TRBD1. Germline V gene data show CDR1 as ENHRY and CDR2 as SYGVKD. V gave up 8 bases and J gave up 4 bases; unmatched junction bases: 2. The CDR3 has 13 amino acids.

This chain joins TRBV5-1 and TRBJ1-2; D unclear. The V end was cut by 2 bases, the J end by 4 bases, with 12 bases between. The CDR3 is 14 amino acids. Germline V gene data show CDR1 as SGHRS and CDR2 as YFSETQ. CDR3 sequence reads: CASSFTGGLYGYTF. The CDR3 region has the DNA TGCGCCAGCAGCTTCACGGGCGGACTCTATGGCTACACCTTC.

The J gene is TRBJ2-1, the V gene TRBV5-6; 14 nucleotides align to TRBD2. V gave up 3 bases and J gave up 8 bases; unmatched junction bases: 7. CDR1 and CDR2 (germline): SGHDT, YYEEEE. The CDR3 has 16 residues. The CDR3 region has the DNA TGTGCCAGCAGCTCCAGACTAGCGGGGGGGCTCGATGAGCAGTTCTTC. Protein sequence: CASSSRLAGGLDEQFF.

V gene TRBV6-5 combines with J gene TRBJ2-3, with TRBD2 matching over 8 bases. The CDR3 loop spans 15 amino acids. Germline V gives CDR1 MNHEY, CDR2 SVGAGI. V was pared by 10 bases and J by 2 bases, with 11 bases of the junction left unmatched. The CDR3 DNA reads as TGTGCCACCAAAACGGGGGGGCTCTTCACAGATACGCAGTATTTT. It encodes CATKTGGLFTDTQYF.

The V and J genes are TRBV3-1 (or the pseudogene TRBV3-2) and TRBJ2-1; D gene ambiguous. The CDR3 consists of 15 residues. Per germline, CDR1 LGHDT and CDR2 YNNKEL (reference sequence). V lost 2 bases and J 8 bases, leaving 16 bases between the germline ends. The CDR3 loop reads CASSQREGSWHEQFF. CDR3 coding DNA: TGTGCCAGCAGCCAAAGAGAAGGTAGTTGGCATGAGCAGTTCTTC.

The CDR3 DNA sequence: TGTGCCAGCAGTTCCCTGCTGCGGGGCTATAATTCACCCCTCCACTTT. Protein: CASSSLLRGYNSPLHF. The chain has TRBV27 and TRBJ1-6; D is ambiguous. Germline V gene lookup returns CDR1 MNHEY and CDR2 SMNVEV (reference sequence). Trimming took 4 bases from V and 3 from J, leaving 13 bases between them. The CDR3 covers 16 residues.

The J gene is TRBJ2-7, the V gene TRBV2; D possibly corresponds to TRBD2 (6 bases). Trimming took 10 bases from V and 2 from J, leaving 18 bases between them. The CDR3 contains 14 residues. Germline-derived CDR1 and CDR2 are SNHLY and FYNNEI. This CDR3 is CATIPGRGTYEQYF. The CDR3 DNA reads as TGTGCCACCATACCCGGACGCGGGACCTACGAGCAGTACTTC.

The J gene is TRBJ1-1, the V gene TRBV5-1; the D is unclear. CDR3 length: 13 residues. Germline CDR1 SGHRS, CDR2 YFSETQ. Deletions cut 4 bases from V and 1 base from J, with 8 bases between. This chain's CDR3 is CASSPAQNTEAFF. The CDR3 bases are TGCGCCAGCAGCCCGGCACAGAACACTGAAGCTTTCTTT. Full variable domain (missing parts from reference TRBV5-1 and TRBJ1-1): KAGVTQTPRYLIKTRGQQVTLSCSPISGHRSVSWYQQTPGQGLQFLFEYFSETQRNKGNFPGRFSGRQFSNSRSEMNVSTLELGDSALYLCASSPAQNTEAFFGQGTRLTVV.

With regard to this clone: Distinct nucleotide sequences in the sample also encode this CDR3. This sequence joins TRBV12-3 or TRBV12-4 and TRBJ1-5; no clear D gene. CDR3 length: 12 amino acids. Trimming left V 3 bases short and J 4 bases short, with 4 bases between. The chain's CDR3 is CASSLGNQPQHF. The CDR3 DNA follows: TGTGCCAGCAGTTTGGGGAATCAGCCCCAGCATTTT.

The CDR3 region has the DNA TGTGCCATCAGTGAGGCGGCGGGGGGTGCTTCCTACGAGCAGTACTTC. Protein product: CAISEAAGGASYEQYF. This chain joins TRBV10-3 and TRBJ2-7; TRBD2 aligns across 8 bases. The CDR3 length is 16 residues. The germline CDR1 and CDR2 sequences are ENHRY and SYGVKD. J gave up 1 base and V 2 bases, and 7 bases lay outside the gene matches.

As for this clone: The junction departs from the called germline gene at one end, perhaps through a read error. The V gene is TRBV27, the J gene TRBJ2-3, with a weak D call TRBD2 (6 bases). Germline V gene lookup returns CDR1 MNHEY and CDR2 SMNVEV (reference sequence). The CDR3 loop spans 13 amino acids. The CDR3 protein is CASSSLGVTSLVF. CDR3 in DNA: TGTGCCAGCAGTTCACTAGGGGTGACTAGTTTAGTATTT.